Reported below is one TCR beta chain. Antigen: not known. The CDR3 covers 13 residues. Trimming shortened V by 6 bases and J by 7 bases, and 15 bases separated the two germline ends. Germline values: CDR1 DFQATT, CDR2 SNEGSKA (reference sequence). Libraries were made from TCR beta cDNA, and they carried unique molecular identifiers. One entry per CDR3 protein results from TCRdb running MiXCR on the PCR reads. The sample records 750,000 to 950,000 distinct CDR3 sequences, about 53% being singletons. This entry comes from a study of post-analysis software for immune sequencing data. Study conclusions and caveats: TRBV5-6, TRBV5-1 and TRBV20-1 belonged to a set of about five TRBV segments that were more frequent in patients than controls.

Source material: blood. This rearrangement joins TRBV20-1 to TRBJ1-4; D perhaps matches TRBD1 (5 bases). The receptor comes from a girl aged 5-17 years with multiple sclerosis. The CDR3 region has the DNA TGCAGTGCCGACGGGGGGAGCGGTGAAAAACTGTTTTTT. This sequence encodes CSADGGSGEKLFF.